Presented here are 32 T cell receptor beta chains from one specimen sequenced in a study of CD8 T cells in ankylosing spondylitis. TCRdb fed the 5' RACE reads into MiXCR, producing one record per CDR3 protein. Counted here are some 130,000 distinct CDR3 sequences, roughly 13% occurring once; the ten biggest clones make up 2.5% to 3%. The sequenced sample consisted of blood, either unsorted or a sorted T cell fraction (not recorded which). The receptors here all came from a female donor with ankylosing spondylitis or in good health (not recorded which).

Comments on this clonotype: The germline gene is not matched at one end of the junction; a read error may be the cause. The chain recombines TRBV5-1 with TRBJ2-2; D tentatively fits TRBD1 or TRBD2 (6 bases each). The CDR3 extends over 15 amino acids. Germline-derived CDR1 and CDR2 are SGHRS and YFSETQ. This CDR3 reads CASSQGTPNIGELFF. Written as DNA, the CDR3 is TGCGCCAGCAGCCAGGGGACTCCGAACATCGGGGAGCTGTTTTTT.

This rearrangement joins TRBV20-1 to TRBJ2-1; 13 bases fit TRBD2. CDR1 is DFQATT, CDR2 SNEGSKA, per germline (reference sequence). The CDR3 has 16 amino acids. V lost 2 bases and J lost 5; bases outside the gene matches: 6. The CDR3: CSARTLGLAGDNEQFF. The DNA of the CDR3 is TGCAGTGCTAGAACCCTAGGACTAGCGGGAGACAATGAGCAGTTCTTC.

The chain has TRBV10-3 and TRBJ2-7; no firm D call. The V end was cut by 3 bases, the J end by 6 bases, with 15 bases between. Germline assignment: CDR1 ENHRY and CDR2 SYGVKD. The CDR3 runs to 14 residues. This CDR3 reads CAISDRPTLGEQYF. The CDR3 nucleotides read TGTGCCATCAGTGATCGGCCGACTTTAGGCGAGCAGTACTTC.

The genes are TRBV6-2 or TRBV6-3 and TRBJ2-1; weak D call: TRBD2 (6 bases). Trimming took 7 bases from V and 7 from J, leaving 23 bases between them. This CDR3 has 16 amino acids. Germline CDR1 and CDR2: MNHEY and SVGEGT. For the CDR3, the DNA is TGTGCCAGCACTTCTAATCGGGGAGGCTGGGGGAATGAGCAGTTCTTC. Translated: CASTSNRGGWGNEQFF.

This clonotype was counted between two and nine times. J is TRBJ2-7 and V is TRBV4-2; the match to TRBD2 covers 7 bases. In germline, CDR1 is LGHNA, CDR2 YNFKEQ. Losses at the gene ends were 0 bases for V and 4 bases for J; bases not matched to a gene: 9. This CDR3 region has 16 residues. CDR3 loop: CASSQESAGVKYEQYF. The CDR3, as DNA: TGTGCCAGCAGCCAAGAGTCGGCGGGAGTAAAGTACGAGCAGTACTTC.

The CDR3 region is CSAIPSDRVVGSPLHF. DNA of the CDR3: TGCAGTGCTATACCCTCGGACAGGGTGGTTGGGTCACCCCTCCACTTT. The V gene is TRBV20-1, the J gene TRBJ1-6; 8 nucleotides line up with TRBD1. The CDR3 is made up of 16 amino acids. Trimming took 4 bases from V and 10 from J; bases not matched to a gene: 15. From germline, CDR1 is DFQATT and CDR2 SNEGSKA (reference sequence).

The V gene is TRBV20-1, the J gene TRBJ2-7; 11 bases are a match to TRBD1. Germline CDR1 DFQATT, CDR2 SNEGSKA (reference sequence). CDR3 length: 14 amino acids. Trimming removed 5 bases from V and 5 bases from J; junction bases left unmatched: 8. The CDR3 protein is CSAGSGQGANEQYF. In DNA form, the CDR3 reads TGCAGTGCTGGAAGCGGACAGGGGGCGAACGAGCAGTACTTC.

The genes are TRBV12-3 or TRBV12-4 and TRBJ2-1; perhaps TRBD2 as D (6 bases). The CDR3 length is 14 residues. The V gene lost 5 bases and the J gene lost 5 bases, with 13 bases spanning the gap. CDR3 sequence reads: CASSLRLDHNEQFF. The CDR3 bases are TGTGCCAGCAGTCTCCGACTAGACCACAATGAGCAGTTCTTC.

This chain links TRBV20-1 with TRBJ2-7; D remains unclear. The CDR3 is 10 residues long. The V gene's germline CDR1 is DFQATT and CDR2 SNEGSKA (reference sequence). The V end was cut by 0 bases, the J end by 6 bases, with 3 bases between. The CDR3 DNA sequence: TGCAGTGCTAGAGATGCCGAGCAGTACTTC. Translation: CSARDAEQYF.

Worth noting for this clonotype: A much more abundant neighbour one base away suggests this may be a read error. The genes are TRBV5-1 and TRBJ2-2, with 7 nucleotides matching TRBD1. CDR1 and CDR2 from the germline V gene are SGHRS and YFSETQ. J gave up 4 bases and V 5 bases, and 2 bases lay outside the gene matches. The CDR3 sequence is 13 residues long. The CDR3 sequence is CASRQGSTGELFF. The CDR3 DNA reads as TGCGCCAGCAGACAGGGGAGCACCGGGGAGCTGTTTTTT. The full variable domain, rest sourced from reference TRBV5-1 and TRBJ2-2, is KAGVTQTPRYLIKTRGQQVTLSCSPISGHRSVSWYQQTPGQGLQFLFEYFSETQRNKGNFPGRFSGRQFSNSRSEMNVSTLELGDSALYLCASRQGSTGELFFGEGSRLTVL.

In this sample, this clonotype turned up a few times. V gene TRBV19 combines with J gene TRBJ1-1, with 7 bases matching TRBD1. CDR1 and CDR2 from the germline V gene are LNHDA and SQIVND (reference sequence). This CDR3 contains 16 residues. V lost 3 bases, J lost 1 base, and 8 bases stayed unmatched. CDR3 protein: CASSIGQGVSNTEAFF. The CDR3 DNA is TGTGCCAGTAGTATTGGGCAGGGGGTCTCGAACACTGAAGCTTTCTTT.

This clonotype was seen more than once but under ten times. The V call is TRBV7-6, the J call TRBJ2-6; the D is unclear. CDR3 length equals 13 residues. Trimming shortened V by 7 bases and J by 2 bases, and 6 bases separated the two germline ends. The germline gives CDR1 SGHVS, CDR2 FNYEAQ. CDR3 region: CASKQAGANVLTF. The DNA of the CDR3 is TGTGCCAGCAAACAAGCTGGGGCCAACGTCCTGACTTTC.

This clonotype was picked up a small number of times. The chain has TRBV19 and TRBJ1-5, with 8 bases aligning to TRBD1. In germline, CDR1 is LNHDA, CDR2 SQIVND (reference sequence). V lost 7 bases and J lost 5; bases outside the gene matches: 4. The CDR3 covers 13 residues. The CDR3 loop reads CASTYRGDQPQHF. DNA of the CDR3: TGTGCCAGTACTTACAGGGGGGATCAGCCCCAGCATTTT.

As regards this clonotype: Given a much more abundant clone one base away, this may be a read error. V usage is TRBV7-9 and J usage is TRBJ1-1; D is uncertain. V gave up 6 bases and J gave up 1 base, with 15 bases separating them. The CDR3 loop spans 15 amino acids. Germline V CDR1 and CDR2: SEHNR, FQNEAQ (reference sequence). Here the CDR3 DNA reads TGTGCCAGCAGGTTTGACGGGGTTTCGAACACTGAAGCTTTCTTT. Amino acid sequence: CASRFDGVSNTEAFF.

This clonotype showed up just a few times. The rearrangement uses TRBV12-3 or TRBV12-4 and TRBJ2-7, with 11 bases that match TRBD2. The CDR3 runs 15 residues. J was trimmed by 7 bases and V by 5 bases; bases with no gene match: 10. CDR3: CASSPNSGRASEQYF. The DNA for the CDR3 is TGTGCCAGCAGTCCCAATAGCGGGAGGGCGAGTGAGCAGTACTTC.

This clonotype was counted ten times or more. The chain uses TRBV7-3 and TRBJ2-6; D unresolved. Trimming left V 1 base short and J 0 bases short, with 7 bases between. This CDR3 is 16 amino acids long. The germline V gene has CDR1 SGHTA and CDR2 FQGTGA. The CDR3 protein is CASSLSTGSGANVLTF. In nucleotides, the CDR3 is TGTGCCAGCAGCTTAAGTACCGGCTCTGGGGCCAACGTCCTGACTTTC. Combining the CDR3 with reference TRBV7-3 and TRBJ2-6 gives the whole variable domain GAGVSQTPSNKVTEKGKYVELRCDPISGHTALYWYRQSLGQGPEFLIYFQGTGAADDSGLPNDRFFAVRPEGSVSTLKIQRTERGDSAVYLCASSLSTGSGANVLTFGAGSRLTVL.

This sequence joins TRBV12-3 or TRBV12-4 and TRBJ2-1; D call uncertain. The CDR3 spans 12 residues. V dropped 1 base and J dropped 6 bases, with 4 bases sitting between them. The CDR3: CASSLGSNEQFF. DNA of the CDR3: TGTGCCAGCAGTTTAGGCTCCAATGAGCAGTTCTTC.

This clonotype showed up just a few times. The V call is TRBV20-1, the J call TRBJ2-3, with TRBD2 matching over 14 bases. This CDR3 spans 18 amino acids. Germline CDR1 reads DFQATT; CDR2 reads SNEGSKA (reference sequence). The V segment lost 1 base and the J segment 0 bases; nucleotides outside the gene matches: 6. CDR3 sequence: CSARGGTSGGSSTDTQYF. The CDR3 coding sequence is TGCAGTGCTAGAGGTGGGACTAGCGGGGGATCTAGCACAGATACGCAGTATTTT.

This clonotype was picked up a small number of times. This chain connects TRBV5-8 to TRBJ1-5; no firm D call. V was clipped by 0 bases and J by 4 bases, with 8 bases between them. The CDR3 extends over 14 amino acids. Germline V CDR1 and CDR2: SGHTS, YDEGEE. CDR3 nucleotide sequence: TGTGCCAGCAGCTTGGTGGGCTGGAATCAGCCCCAGCATTTT. As protein: CASSLVGWNQPQHF.

J is TRBJ2-7 and V is TRBV12-3 or TRBV12-4; TRBD1 aligns across 8 bases. J lost 6 bases, V lost 1 base, and 2 bases had no gene match. The CDR3 has 13 residues. This chain's CDR3 is CASSLGGTGEQYF. The CDR3 DNA reads as TGTGCCAGCAGTTTAGGGGGGACAGGCGAGCAGTACTTC.

This clonotype was detected ten times or more. The rearrangement uses TRBV9 and TRBJ1-1; D unclear. The CDR3 totals 14 residues. The germline V gene encodes CDR1 SGDLS and CDR2 YYNGEE. With 0 bases removed from V and 7 bases from J, the gap between germline ends came to 13 bases. CDR3 protein: CASSVDPAPNEAFF. CDR3 bases: TGTGCCAGCAGCGTAGATCCTGCTCCTAATGAAGCTTTCTTT.

This clonotype showed up many times. The J gene is TRBJ2-3, the V gene TRBV5-6; weak D call: TRBD1 (5 bases). This CDR3 spans 14 amino acids. Germline CDR1 is SGHDT and CDR2 is YYEEEE. Trimming removed 3 bases at V and 2 bases at J, with 10 bases between. CDR3 DNA: TGTGCCAGCAGCTCACTACAGGCCACAGATACGCAGTATTTT. Its protein is CASSSLQATDTQYF. Together with reference TRBV5-6 and TRBJ2-3, the CDR3 gives the full variable domain: DAGVTQSPTHLIKTRGQQVTLRCSPKSGHDTVSWYQQALGQGPQFIFQYYEEEERQRGNFPDRFSGHQFPNYSSELNVNALLLGDSALYLCASSSLQATDTQYFGPGTRLTVL.

The V gene is TRBV27, the J gene TRBJ1-2, with D possibly TRBD1 on 5 matching bases. With 6 bases removed from V and 0 bases from J, the gap between germline ends came to 8 bases. The CDR3 sequence is 13 residues long. CDR1 and CDR2 (germline): MNHEY, SMNVEV (reference sequence). The CDR3: CASRQATNYGYTF. The CDR3 DNA reads as TGTGCCAGCAGACAGGCAACTAACTATGGCTACACCTTC.

The V call is TRBV12-3 or TRBV12-4, the J call TRBJ2-3, with 7 bases identical to TRBD2. There are 17 residues in the CDR3. After removal of 5 bases from V and 2 bases from J, the junction contained 13 bases not matched to a gene. The CDR3 is CASSHGEGRSDTDTQYF. CDR3 nucleotide sequence: TGTGCCAGCAGTCACGGGGAGGGGCGGTCGGACACAGATACGCAGTATTTT.

This clonotype was picked up many times. The chain has TRBV6-2 or TRBV6-3 and TRBJ2-5; D is perhaps TRBD2 (7 bases). Germline CDR1 MNHEY, CDR2 SVGEGT. The CDR3 covers 15 residues. V shed 4 bases and J shed 5 bases, with 17 bases lying between them. CDR3 nucleotide sequence: TGTGCCAGCAGTTTAGGGGGGGCCATCGGTGAGACCCAGTACTTC. Protein product: CASSLGGAIGETQYF.

V usage is TRBV20-1 and J usage is TRBJ2-1; TRBD2 agrees at 11 bases. The ends lost 6 bases at V and 7 bases at J; junction bases unmatched: 8. This CDR3 contains 14 residues. Per the germline V gene, CDR1 is DFQATT and CDR2 is SNEGSKA (reference sequence). In DNA form, the CDR3 reads TGCAGTGCCCCGACTAGCGGGGTGAATAATGAGCAGTTCTTC. Translated: CSAPTSGVNNEQFF.

The chain combines TRBV6-1 with TRBJ2-7; 7 bases line up with TRBD2. The V and J ends lost 4 bases and 2 bases, in that order; junction bases with no gene match: 8. Germline V gives CDR1 MNHNS, CDR2 SASEGT. This CDR3 has 15 residues. CDR3 DNA: TGTGCCAGCAGTGCCCCGGAGCGGGGAACCTACGAGCAGTACTTC. This translates into CASSAPERGTYEQYF.

This clonotype came up many times. The CDR3, as DNA: TGTGCCACCAGCACGGGGACTAGCGGGATCACAGATACGCAGTATTTT. It specifies CATSTGTSGITDTQYF. The V gene is TRBV15, the J gene TRBJ2-3; 13 positions agree with TRBD2. V lost 4 bases to trimming and J lost 2 bases; unmatched junction nucleotides: 3. Germline assignment: CDR1 LNHNV and CDR2 YYDKDF (reference sequence). The CDR3 is 16 residues long.

This clonotype was picked up a small number of times. This chain joins TRBV12-3 or TRBV12-4 and TRBJ1-5; TRBD1 is a possible D gene (6 bases). V was trimmed by 6 bases and J by 6 bases, leaving 12 bases between them. The CDR3 has 13 residues. The DNA for the CDR3 is TGTGCCAGCAGCCCTGGACAGCTTCAGCCCCAGCATTTT. It translates to CASSPGQLQPQHF.

Ten or more counts support this clonotype. The V gene is TRBV28, the J gene TRBJ2-7; 8 bases align to TRBD1. The CDR3 is 15 amino acids. Germline CDR1 MDHEN, CDR2 SYDVKM. V lost 5 bases, J lost 2 bases, and 8 bases stayed unmatched. This CDR3 reads CASSDSGTGTYEQYF. For the CDR3, the DNA is TGTGCCAGCAGTGACTCCGGGACAGGCACCTACGAGCAGTACTTC.

This clonotype has more than one count but fewer than ten. The gene calls are TRBV10-3 and TRBJ2-7; 8 bases fit TRBD1. The V and J ends lost 8 bases and 7 bases, in that order; junction bases with no gene match: 7. Germline V gene sequence: CDR1 ENHRY, CDR2 SYGVKD. The CDR3 is 12 amino acids. The CDR3 is CAIGQGGTEQYF. The CDR3, as DNA: TGTGCCATCGGACAGGGTGGTACGGAGCAGTACTTC.

This clonotype was counted many times. The CDR3 nucleotides read TGTGCCAGCAGCCCGGGACCAAAATTCACAGATACGCAGTATTTT. As protein: CASSPGPKFTDTQYF. The rearrangement uses TRBV28 and TRBJ2-3; D may match TRBD1 or TRBD2 (5 bases each). The CDR3 sequence is 15 residues long. The V gene lost 6 bases and the J gene lost 2 bases, with 15 bases spanning the gap. Per germline, CDR1 MDHEN and CDR2 SYDVKM.